These 11 T cell receptor beta chains were all obtained from the same sample, sequenced in a study of identifying expanded T cells in peripheral blood. The repertoire was sequenced with immunoSEQ multiplex PCR; TCRdb's copy has only in-frame clones and lacks some. Of about 86,000 clones listed, more than 75% are singletons. The sequenced material came from blood. These receptor sequences come from a person between 18 and 69 years old in good health.

This rearrangement joins TRBV7-8 to TRBJ1-2, with TRBD1 identical over 7 bases. Germline assignment: CDR1 SGHVS and CDR2 FQNEAQ. The ends lost 5 bases at V and 7 bases at J; junction bases unmatched: 10. The CDR3 length is 14 residues. The chain's CDR3 is CASSTRTGPVGYTF. CDR3 bases: TGTGCCAGCAGCACCCGGACAGGTCCAGTTGGCTACACCTTC.

In its sample, this clone was seen once. The chain links TRBV4-3 to TRBJ2-3; a weak D match, TRBD1 (5 bases). From germline, CDR1 is LGHNA and CDR2 YSLEER. The ends were cut back, 2 bases at V and 2 bases at J, with 17 bases in the middle. This CDR3 has 17 amino acids. CDR3 DNA sequence: TGCGCCAGCAGCCAATGGTTCGACAGCCAGGACACAGATACGCAGTATTTT. Its protein product is CASSQWFDSQDTDTQYF.

The chain is built from TRBV7-2 and TRBJ2-5, with 11 bases matching TRBD2. CDR1 is SGHTA and CDR2 is FQGNSA in the germline V gene. This CDR3 is built from 15 residues. V lost 3 bases and J lost 3; bases outside the gene matches: 3. CDR3 DNA sequence: TGTGCCAGCAGCTTCACTAGCGGGGGCAAAGAGACCCAGTACTTC. It codes for CASSFTSGGKETQYF.

The genes are TRBV6-1 and TRBJ1-1, with TRBD1 as a possible D gene (6 bases). Germline V gene sequence: CDR1 MNHNS, CDR2 SASEGT. The CDR3 extends over 15 amino acids. Trimming took 7 bases from V and 6 from J, leaving 21 bases between them. CDR3 DNA sequence: TGTGCCAGCATTAAACAAGGACAGCCAAACTCTGAAGCTTTCTTT. Encoded protein: CASIKQGQPNSEAFF.

The chain joins TRBV11-2 to TRBJ1-6; perhaps TRBD1 as D (5 bases). The CDR3 sequence is 18 residues long. V shed 1 base and J shed 0 bases, with 13 bases lying between them. Germline values: CDR1 SGHAT, CDR2 FQNNGV. CDR3 nucleotides: TGTGCCAGCAGCTTAGTTTATCGGGGGAGCTCCTATAATTCACCCCTCCACTTT. Its protein is CASSLVYRGSSYNSPLHF.

This clone turned up a few times. V gene TRBV7-2 combines with J gene TRBJ2-3; D is undetermined. The CDR3 has 14 amino acids. Trimming left V 2 bases short and J 2 bases short, with 8 bases between. Germline loops: CDR1 SGHTA, CDR2 FQGNSA. CDR3 DNA sequence: TGTGCCAGCAGCTTAAGCTATCTCACAGATACGCAGTATTTT. Protein product: CASSLSYLTDTQYF.

The chain employs TRBV7-9 and TRBJ2-5, with D uncertain. The ends were cut back, 2 bases at V and 1 base at J, with 8 bases in the middle. Germline V CDR1 and CDR2: SEHNR, FQNEAQ (reference sequence). CDR3 size: 14 residues. Here the CDR3 reads CASSLMTIQETQYF. The CDR3 DNA is TGTGCCAGCAGCTTAATGACAATCCAAGAGACCCAGTACTTC.

The rearrangement links TRBV18 to TRBJ1-3; D uncertain. This CDR3 has 17 amino acids. Germline V lookup: CDR1 KGHSH, CDR2 LQKENI. V was shortened by 3 bases and J by 0 bases, with 15 bases between the two germline ends. The CDR3 sequence: CASSPRAQSGSGNTIYF. The CDR3, as DNA: TGTGCCAGCTCACCCCGAGCTCAGTCCGGCTCTGGAAACACCATATATTTT.

This chain links TRBV4-3 with TRBJ1-5; unclear D gene. V dropped 0 bases and J dropped 0 bases, with 9 bases sitting between them. The CDR3 is 16 residues long. Germline V lookup: CDR1 LGHNA, CDR2 YSLEER. The CDR3 DNA sequence: TGCGCCAGCAGCCAAGACAACTCAGGTAGCAATCAGCCCCAGCATTTT. Its translation is CASSQDNSGSNQPQHF.

The V and J genes are TRBV6-6 and TRBJ1-2; D might be TRBD1 (5 bases). The germline CDR1 and CDR2 sequences are MNHNY and SVGAGI (reference sequence). The CDR3 contains 12 residues. Deletions cut 4 bases from V and 5 bases from J, with 8 bases between. The CDR3 nucleotides read TGTGCCAGCAGTTCTGGGACTTATGGCTACACCTTC. Translating gives CASSSGTYGYTF.

The chain joins TRBV4-1 to TRBJ1-5; 10 bases map to TRBD1. The CDR3 runs 15 residues. Germline-derived CDR1 and CDR2 are MGHRA and YSYEKL. Trimming at V came to 6 bases and at J to 2 bases, leaving 4 bases not matched to a gene. CDR3 nucleotide sequence: TGCGCCAGCAGTCCCGGGACAGGGGGCAATCAGCCCCAGCATTTT. Protein: CASSPGTGGNQPQHF.